This T cell receptor beta chain was retrieved from a study of patients and donors after allogeneic stem cell transplantation. Germline V gene data show CDR1 as SGHRS and CDR2 as YFSETQ. The V and J ends lost 0 bases and 2 bases respectively, with 8 bases between them. CDR3 length equals 14 residues. This clonotype was seen only a few times. One entry per CDR3 protein, called by TCRdb with MiXCR from the RT-PCR reads. The sample lists some 150,000 distinct CDR3 sequences; over 35% were seen once. This clonotype was obtained from a human donor who was either an allogeneic HSCT recipient or a stem cell or donor lymphocyte infusion donor (not recorded which). It is not recorded whose cells these are; they may come from a transplant donor. The rearrangement uses TRBV5-1 and TRBJ1-1; D call uncertain. Sequencing used blood, either unsorted or a sorted T cell fraction (not recorded which). The CDR3 spells CASSLVVRNTEAFF. Written as DNA, the CDR3 is TGCGCCAGCAGCTTGGTGGTGAGAAACACTGAAGCTTTCTTT.